These 25 T cell receptor beta chains share one sample of origin, sequenced in a study of CD8 T cells in acute hepatitis C reinfection. Sequencing was performed with immunoSEQ multiplex PCR; in TCRdb, only in-frame clones are kept and a portion is missing. The sample yields tens of thousands of clones, approximately 83% seen once. The time point denotes: naive CD8 control sorted from an acute-time-point sample. Sequenced: naive CD8+ T cells from PBMCs. The receptor set was obtained from a woman aged 18-29 years who spontaneously cleared hepatitis C infection.

CDR3 residues: CASSVDVSDTGELFF. CDR3 sequence (DNA): TGTGCCAGCAGCGTAGACGTGTCGGACACCGGGGAGCTGTTTTTT. The chain combines TRBV9 with TRBJ2-2; no reliable D call. The CDR3 length is 15 residues. Per germline, CDR1 SGDLS and CDR2 YYNGEE. The germline V and J ends were trimmed by 0 bases and 3 bases, with 9 bases remaining between them.

This chain joins TRBV6-6 and TRBJ1-1; the D gene is possibly TRBD1 (5 bases). The CDR3 has 14 residues. V was clipped by 4 bases and J by 2 bases, with 11 bases between them. Germline V gene lookup returns CDR1 MNHNY and CDR2 SVGAGI (reference sequence). CDR3 sequence: CASSSRVGNTEAFF. For the CDR3, the DNA is TGTGCCAGCAGTTCCAGGGTTGGAAACACTGAAGCTTTCTTT.

The chain carries TRBV19 and TRBJ1-2; maybe TRBD1 (6 bases). The germline V gene encodes CDR1 LNHDA and CDR2 SQIVND (reference sequence). Trimming shortened V by 9 bases and J by 2 bases, and 19 bases separated the two germline ends. The CDR3 extends over 15 amino acids. The CDR3 region has the DNA TGTGCCAGCCAGAAACGGGACACAGGAAACTATGGCTACACCTTC. Its protein product is CASQKRDTGNYGYTF. Combining the CDR3 with reference TRBV19 and TRBJ1-2 gives the whole variable domain DGGITQSPKYLFRKEGQNVTLSCEQNLNHDAMYWYRQDPGQGLRLIYYSQIVNDFQKGDIAEGYSVSREKKESFPLTVTSAQKNPTAFYLCASQKRDTGNYGYTFGSGTRLTVV.

This clone was counted only a few times. The sample contains more than one DNA sequence encoding this CDR3. The chain carries TRBV27 and TRBJ1-2; weak D call: TRBD1 (5 bases). V was trimmed by 5 bases and J by 5 bases, leaving 9 bases between them. Germline CDR1 is MNHEY and CDR2 is SMNVEV (reference sequence). The CDR3 extends over 12 amino acids. The CDR3 DNA follows: TGTGCCAGCAGTCGCGGGGGGTATGGCTACACCTTC. It is translated as CASSRGGYGYTF.

The chain's CDR3 is CASSLAIAGSTEAFF. The CDR3 nucleotides are TGTGCCAGCAGCTTGGCCATTGCAGGGTCGACTGAAGCTTTCTTT. The J gene is TRBJ1-1, the V gene TRBV5-6; D perhaps matches TRBD1 (5 bases). The length of the CDR3 is 15 residues. Trimming cost V 0 bases and J 5 bases, with 14 bases left between them. Germline lookup yields CDR1 SGHDT and CDR2 YYEEEE.

This sequence joins TRBV4-2 and TRBJ1-4, with D perhaps matching TRBD1 (5 bases). V shed 6 bases and J shed 1 base, with 12 bases lying between them. The CDR3 sequence is 15 residues long. Germline values: CDR1 LGHNA, CDR2 YNFKEQ. CDR3 DNA sequence: TGTGCCAGCAGAACGGAAACAGGAACTAATGAAAAACTGTTTTTT. Translated, it gives CASRTETGTNEKLFF.

This chain links TRBV10-1 with TRBJ2-7; D not certain. The germline CDR1 and CDR2 sequences are WNHNN and SYGVQD (reference sequence). This CDR3 has 14 residues. Trimming took 2 bases from V and 0 from J, leaving 8 bases between them. The CDR3 is CASSEDPGSYEQYF. The CDR3 coding sequence is TGCGCCAGCAGTGAGGATCCCGGCTCCTACGAGCAGTACTTC.

The chain combines TRBV7-6 with TRBJ1-6; the match to TRBD1 covers 7 bases. The CDR3 covers 17 residues. Germline lookup yields CDR1 SGHVS and CDR2 FNYEAQ. Trimming at V came to 1 base and at J to 10 bases, leaving 13 bases not matched to a gene. CDR3 sequence: CASSLDTRIQGYSPLHF. CDR3 DNA: TGTGCCAGCAGCTTAGATACCCGGATACAGGGGTACTCACCCCTCCACTTT.

CDR3 amino acids: CASSRLAGVHEQFF. The CDR3 coding sequence is TGTGCCAGTAGTAGACTAGCGGGAGTCCATGAGCAGTTCTTC. The rearrangement links TRBV19 to TRBJ2-1, with 12 bases that match TRBD2. V lost 4 bases to trimming and J lost 8 bases; unmatched junction nucleotides: 3. The germline gives CDR1 LNHDA, CDR2 SQIVND (reference sequence). The CDR3 totals 14 residues.

The V call is TRBV27, the J call TRBJ2-1, with D unclear. The length of the CDR3 is 13 residues. Trimming removed 4 bases from V and 5 bases from J, with 9 bases in between. CDR1 is MNHEY and CDR2 is SMNVEV in the germline V gene (reference sequence). CDR3 bases: TGTGCCAGCAGTTCCCCCGGCAACAATGAGCAGTTCTTC. It translates to CASSSPGNNEQFF.

This sequence joins TRBV5-8 and TRBJ2-5; D gene ambiguous. Germline V CDR1 and CDR2: SGHTS, YDEGEE. The V gene lost 1 base and the J gene lost 2 bases, with 6 bases spanning the gap. This CDR3 has 13 residues. The CDR3 nucleotides read TGTGCCAGCAGCTTGCTGCAGCAAGAGACCCAGTACTTC. Its protein is CASSLLQQETQYF.

J is TRBJ2-5 and V is TRBV19; TRBD1 agrees at 7 bases. The CDR3 has 14 amino acids. Per germline, CDR1 LNHDA and CDR2 SQIVND (reference sequence). Losses at the gene ends were 8 bases for V and 4 bases for J; bases not matched to a gene: 10. The CDR3 bases are TGTGCCAGTCAACCTACAGGGGTTGGAGAGACCCAGTACTTC. It encodes CASQPTGVGETQYF.

The V and J genes are TRBV9 and TRBJ2-1; 7 bases are shared with TRBD1. The CDR3 sequence is 12 residues long. Germline trimming cut 7 bases from V and 7 bases from J; bases unmatched to any gene: 5. The germline V gene has CDR1 SGDLS and CDR2 YYNGEE. CDR3 in DNA: TGTGCCAGCGGGGTACAGGGGAATGAGCAGTTCTTC. This encodes CASGVQGNEQFF.

The CDR3 protein is CATGTEWVGDEQFF. CDR3 nucleotide sequence: TGTGCCACAGGAACAGAGTGGGTAGGAGATGAGCAGTTCTTC. This chain connects TRBV19 to TRBJ2-1; D not resolved. The CDR3 extends over 14 amino acids. Between the trimmed V and J ends, which lost 10 bases and 8 bases, there was a span of 21 bases. Per germline, CDR1 LNHDA and CDR2 SQIVND (reference sequence). The full variable domain, with the rest looked up from reference TRBV19 and TRBJ2-1, is DGGITQSPKYLFRKEGQNVTLSCEQNLNHDAMYWYRQDPGQGLRLIYYSQIVNDFQKGDIAEGYSVSREKKESFPLTVTSAQKNPTAFYLCATGTEWVGDEQFFGPGTRLTVL.

V is TRBV13 and J is TRBJ2-7; 8 bases line up with TRBD2. The germline gives CDR1 PRHDT, CDR2 FYEKMQ (reference sequence). The CDR3 runs to 15 residues. The V gene end was trimmed by 2 bases and the J gene end by 3 bases; junction bases not matched to a gene: 6. CDR3 in amino acids: CASSLWTSPNYEQYF. CDR3 sequence (DNA): TGTGCCAGCAGCTTATGGACTAGCCCGAACTACGAGCAGTACTTC. The full variable domain, its missing parts supplied by reference TRBV13 and TRBJ2-7, is AAGVIQSPRHLIKEKRETATLKCYPIPRHDTVYWYQQGPGQDPQFLISFYEKMQSDKGSIPDRFSAQQFSDYHSELNMSSLELGDSALYFCASSLWTSPNYEQYFGPGTRLTVT.

The CDR3: CASSQGTAKYEQYF. The CDR3 DNA follows: TGCGCCAGCAGCCAAGGGACAGCAAAATACGAGCAGTACTTC. The chain links TRBV4-1 to TRBJ2-5, with D possibly TRBD1 on 6 matching bases. The end of the DNA fits TRBJ2-7 better, so the J call may be wrong. The CDR3 runs to 14 residues. The germline CDR1 and CDR2 sequences are MGHRA and YSYEKL.

The gene calls are TRBV4-1 and TRBJ2-7, with D possibly TRBD1 on 5 matching bases. V was cut by 1 base and J by 2 bases, with 12 bases left in between. CDR1 and CDR2 from the germline V gene are MGHRA and YSYEKL. The CDR3 covers 15 residues. This chain's CDR3 is CASSQGDDSTYEQYF. Here the CDR3 DNA reads TGCGCCAGCAGCCAAGGCGACGACAGTACCTACGAGCAGTACTTC.

The chain links TRBV12-5 to TRBJ1-3; the D is unclear. The CDR3 spans 19 residues. Per germline, CDR1 LGHNT and CDR2 FRNRAP. V gave up 2 bases and J gave up 0 bases, with 20 bases separating them. The CDR3 loop is CASGLPLSAHGLSGNTIYF. CDR3 nucleotide sequence: TGTGCTAGTGGTTTGCCTCTTTCCGCTCACGGCCTCTCTGGAAACACCATATATTTT.

The V gene is TRBV5-1, the J gene TRBJ2-3, with D possibly being TRBD2 (6 bases). CDR3 length equals 14 residues. Deletions cut 0 bases from V and 6 bases from J, with 11 bases between. Per germline, CDR1 SGHRS and CDR2 YFSETQ. This chain's CDR3 is CASSLAGAGDTQYF. Written as DNA, the CDR3 is TGCGCCAGCAGCTTGGCGGGCGCGGGGGATACGCAGTATTTT.

The J gene is TRBJ2-5, the V gene TRBV29-1, with D perhaps given as TRBD1 or TRBD2 (5 bases each). The germline gives CDR1 SQVTM, CDR2 ANQGSEA. CDR3 length: 11 residues. CDR3 DNA sequence: TGCAGTATTGGGGGTCAAGAGACCCAGTACTTC. Translation: CSIGGQETQYF.

The chain has TRBV29-1 and TRBJ2-7; 9 bases map to TRBD2. V shed 5 bases and J 5 bases; nucleotides not matched to a gene: 7. CDR1 and CDR2 (germline): SQVTM, ANQGSEA. The CDR3 sequence is 13 residues long. The CDR3 is CSVPGTSSNEQYF. CDR3 nucleotides: TGCAGCGTTCCCGGGACTAGCTCTAACGAGCAGTACTTC.

The V gene is TRBV7-9, the J gene TRBJ2-7; 8 nucleotides match TRBD1. V lost 5 bases to trimming and J lost 2 bases; unmatched junction nucleotides: 8. The CDR3 consists of 15 residues. The germline gives CDR1 SEHNR, CDR2 FQNEAQ (reference sequence). The CDR3 reads CASSNTRQGTYEQYF. The CDR3 nucleotides read TGTGCCAGCAGCAATACACGACAGGGGACCTACGAGCAGTACTTC.

V usage is TRBV15 and J usage is TRBJ2-7; D remains unclear. The V end was cut by 0 bases, the J end by 0 bases, with 24 bases between. CDR3 length: 20 amino acids. The germline V gene has CDR1 LNHNV and CDR2 YYDKDF (reference sequence). CDR3 sequence (DNA): TGTGCCACCAGCAGAGATCACCCGTCGATCCGGCCAGTCGGCTCCTACGAGCAGTACTTC. Translated: CATSRDHPSIRPVGSYEQYF. Together with reference TRBV15 and TRBJ2-7, the CDR3 gives the full variable domain: DAMVIQNPRYQVTQFGKPVTLSCSQTLNHNVMYWYQQKSSQAPKLLFHYYDKDFNNEADTPDNFQSRRPNTSFCFLDIRSPGLGDTAMYLCATSRDHPSIRPVGSYEQYFGPGTRLTVT.

This chain links TRBV25-1 with TRBJ2-1, with 9 bases identical to TRBD2. CDR3 length: 14 residues. V trimming: 5 bases; J trimming: 8 bases; junction bases outside the gene matches: 7. Germline assignment: CDR1 MGHDK and CDR2 SYGVNS. CDR3 loop: CASSLEREVDEQFF. The CDR3 bases are TGTGCCAGCAGTTTAGAGCGGGAGGTGGATGAGCAGTTCTTC.

This chain joins TRBV27 and TRBJ2-1, with 11 bases identical to TRBD2. This CDR3 has 17 residues. The ends lost 3 bases at V and 4 bases at J; junction bases unmatched: 8. The germline gives CDR1 MNHEY, CDR2 SMNVEV (reference sequence). The CDR3 sequence: CASSLDAGLADYNEQFF. CDR3 in DNA: TGTGCCAGCAGTTTGGACGCGGGACTAGCGGATTACAATGAGCAGTTCTTC.